What follows describes a single T cell receptor (beta chain). Looked up from germline, CDR1 is LNHDA and CDR2 is SQIVND (reference sequence). The CDR3 length is 15 residues. The V and J ends lost 5 bases and 4 bases, in that order; junction bases with no gene match: 8. From blood CD8+ and CD4+ T cells, TCR beta sequences were generated. Negative isolation was used for CD8+ and CD4+ T cells, and FACS enrichment was applied to TEMRA cells. Random hexamers were used to reverse transcribe an amount of about 0.45 to 1 ug RNA. TCRdb recomputed calls from the immunoSEQ multiplex PCR reads with MiXCR, one row per CDR3 protein. The sample shows roughly 110,000 distinct CDR3 sequences, 85% to 95% of them seen only once. This record comes from a study of CD8 T cells in Susac syndrome.

The clonotype was recovered from a human donor in good health. The sample was CD8+ T cells from PBMCs. The chain couples TRBV19 to TRBJ2-7; TRBD2 aligns across 10 bases. The CDR3: CASSVLAGEMYEQYF. The CDR3 DNA reads as TGTGCCAGTAGTGTTCTAGCGGGGGAAATGTACGAGCAGTACTTC.